The rows below give T cell receptor beta chains drawn from one sample of a study of OX40 agonist ivuxolimab in advanced cancers. Profiling relied on immunoSEQ multiplex PCR, and the TCRdb table lists in-frame clones only, not all of them. This repertoire shows about 61,000 clones, under 90% found once; its top ten account for approximately 0.57%. Here the sequenced sample was CD4+ or CD8+ T cells sorted from blood, taken in a trial of the OX40 agonist ivuxolimab. The receptor source for this set is an adult with an advanced solid tumor such as melanoma, head and neck, liver or kidney cancer. Both conserved end residues are part of each CDR3. The order of the fields is J gene, D gene, V gene, clone size, CDR3 protein, CDR3 DNA. The D gene is left open where the match is weak. Where a row states a size, it is once, few, many or the class of an expanded clone; other rows omit it.

j_call: TRBJ2-7
d_call: TRBD1
v_call: TRBV15
clone_size: -
cdr3_aa: CATSRGGQGDYEQCF
cdr3_nt: TGTGCCACCAGCAGAGGGGGACAGGGGGACTACGAGCAGTGCTTC

j_call: TRBJ2-1
d_call: -
v_call: TRBV11-2
clone_size: -
cdr3_aa: CASSFSLLSPEQFF
cdr3_nt: TGTGCCAGCAGCTTTAGCCTCTTGAGCCCTGAGCAGTTCTTC

j_call: TRBJ2-1
d_call: TRBD1
v_call: TRBV6-5
clone_size: -
cdr3_aa: CASSYSGGVLNEQFF
cdr3_nt: TGTGCCAGCAGTTACTCAGGGGGCGTGTTGAATGAGCAGTTCTTC

j_call: TRBJ2-7
d_call: -
v_call: TRBV5-6
clone_size: -
cdr3_aa: CASSLGTDFYEQYF
cdr3_nt: TGTGCCAGCAGCTTGGGGACGGACTTCTACGAGCAGTACTTC

j_call: TRBJ1-4
d_call: TRBD1
v_call: TRBV11-2
clone_size: -
cdr3_aa: CASSSGQGNEKLFF
cdr3_nt: TGTGCCAGCAGCTCGGGACAGGGGAATGAAAAACTGTTTTTT

j_call: TRBJ1-1
d_call: -
v_call: TRBV7-9
clone_size: few
cdr3_aa: CASSSGERSGEAFF
cdr3_nt: TGTGCCAGCAGCTCAGGGGAGAGGTCGGGTGAAGCTTTCTTT

j_call: TRBJ1-5
d_call: TRBD1
v_call: TRBV2
clone_size: once
cdr3_aa: CASADRGGGNQPQHF
cdr3_nt: TGTGCCAGCGCAGACAGGGGTGGAGGCAATCAGCCCCAGCATTTT

j_call: TRBJ2-1
d_call: TRBD2
v_call: TRBV11-2
clone_size: -
cdr3_aa: CASTPLRGTSGSYEQFF
cdr3_nt: TGTGCCAGCACTCCCCTCAGGGGGACTAGCGGGAGCTATGAGCAGTTCTTC

j_call: TRBJ2-1
d_call: -
v_call: TRBV4-1
clone_size: once
cdr3_aa: CASSQRGPGAESSYNEQFF
cdr3_nt: TGCGCCAGCAGCCAAAGGGGACCGGGGGCGGAAAGCTCCTACAATGAGCAGTTCTTC

j_call: TRBJ1-1
d_call: TRBD1
v_call: TRBV6-1
clone_size: few
cdr3_aa: CASSPGRGPEAFF
cdr3_nt: TGTGCCAGCAGCCCCGGCAGGGGGCCTGAAGCTTTCTTT

j_call: TRBJ2-1
d_call: TRBD2
v_call: TRBV7-2
clone_size: -
cdr3_aa: CASSLGGGGSYNEQFF
cdr3_nt: TGTGCCAGCAGCTTAGGGGGGGGAGGCTCCTACAATGAGCAGTTCTTC

j_call: TRBJ2-7
d_call: -
v_call: TRBV14
clone_size: few
cdr3_aa: CASSPFGLYEQYF
cdr3_nt: TGTGCCAGCAGCCCTTTCGGTCTCTACGAGCAGTACTTC

j_call: TRBJ2-3
d_call: TRBD2
v_call: TRBV5-5
clone_size: -
cdr3_aa: CASSFVGLAGLKDTQYF
cdr3_nt: TGTGCCAGCAGCTTCGTGGGACTAGCGGGACTCAAGGATACGCAGTATTTT

j_call: TRBJ1-5
d_call: -
v_call: TRBV27
clone_size: -
cdr3_aa: CASSPSGGSQPQHF
cdr3_nt: TGTGCCAGCTCGCCATCGGGGGGGTCTCAGCCCCAGCATTTT

j_call: TRBJ2-1
d_call: -
v_call: TRBV2
clone_size: few
cdr3_aa: CASREMGSSYNEQFF
cdr3_nt: TGTGCCAGCAGGGAGATGGGGAGCTCCTACAATGAGCAGTTCTTC

j_call: TRBJ2-7
d_call: TRBD2
v_call: TRBV28
clone_size: -
cdr3_aa: CASSTSGRGGEQYF
cdr3_nt: TGTGCCAGCAGTACTTCCGGGAGGGGCGGCGAGCAGTACTTC

j_call: TRBJ1-1
d_call: TRBD1
v_call: TRBV5-6
clone_size: -
cdr3_aa: CASRRTGRNTEAFF
cdr3_nt: TGTGCCAGCAGAAGGACAGGGAGGAACACTGAAGCTTTCTTT

j_call: TRBJ2-5
d_call: -
v_call: TRBV6-1
clone_size: -
cdr3_aa: CASSSTVKQYF
cdr3_nt: TGTGCCAGCAGTTCGACAGTAAAGCAGTACTTC

j_call: TRBJ1-1
d_call: -
v_call: TRBV11-3
clone_size: -
cdr3_aa: CASSLESTEAFF
cdr3_nt: TGTGCCAGCAGCTTAGAGAGCACTGAAGCTTTCTTT

j_call: TRBJ2-2
d_call: TRBD1
v_call: TRBV9
clone_size: few
cdr3_aa: CASTVGQGPGELFF
cdr3_nt: TGTGCCAGCACCGTGGGACAGGGACCCGGGGAGCTGTTTTTT

j_call: TRBJ1-2
d_call: -
v_call: TRBV29-1
clone_size: -
cdr3_aa: CSVDMGGYTF
cdr3_nt: TGCAGCGTTGACATGGGTGGCTACACCTTC

j_call: TRBJ2-7
d_call: TRBD2
v_call: TRBV28
clone_size: -
cdr3_aa: CASSHSSGTHWGEQYF
cdr3_nt: TGTGCCAGCAGTCACTCCAGCGGGACCCATTGGGGGGAGCAGTACTTC